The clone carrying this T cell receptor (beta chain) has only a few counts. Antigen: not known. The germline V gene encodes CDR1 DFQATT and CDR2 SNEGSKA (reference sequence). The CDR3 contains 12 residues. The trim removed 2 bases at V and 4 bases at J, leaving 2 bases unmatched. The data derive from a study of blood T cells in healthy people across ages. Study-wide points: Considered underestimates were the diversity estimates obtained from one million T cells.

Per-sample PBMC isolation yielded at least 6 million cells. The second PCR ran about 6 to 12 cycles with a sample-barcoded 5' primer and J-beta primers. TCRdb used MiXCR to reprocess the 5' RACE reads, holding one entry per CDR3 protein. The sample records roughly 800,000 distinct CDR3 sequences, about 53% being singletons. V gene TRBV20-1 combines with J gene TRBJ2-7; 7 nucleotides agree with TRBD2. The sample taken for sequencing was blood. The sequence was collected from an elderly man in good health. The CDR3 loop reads CSARNGGYEQYF. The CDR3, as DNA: TGCAGTGCTAGAAACGGGGGGTACGAGCAGTACTTC.